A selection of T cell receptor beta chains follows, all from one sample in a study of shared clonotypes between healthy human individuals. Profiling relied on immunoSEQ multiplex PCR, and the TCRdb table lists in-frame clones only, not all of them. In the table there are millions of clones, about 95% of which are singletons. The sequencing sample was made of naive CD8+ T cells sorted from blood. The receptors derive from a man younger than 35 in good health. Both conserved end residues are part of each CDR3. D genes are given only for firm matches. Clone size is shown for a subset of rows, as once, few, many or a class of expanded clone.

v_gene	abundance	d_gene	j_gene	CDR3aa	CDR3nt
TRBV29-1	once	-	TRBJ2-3	CSVEEGTDTQYF	TGCAGCGTTGAGGAGGGTACAGATACGCAGTATTTT
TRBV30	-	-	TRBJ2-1	CACGRNPYNEQFF	TGTGCCTGTGGCAGGAACCCATACAATGAGCAGTTCTTC
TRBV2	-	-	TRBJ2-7	CASSERSWNEQYF	TGTGCCAGCAGTGAAAGATCCTGGAACGAGCAGTACTTC
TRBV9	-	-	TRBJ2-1	CASSVSLTKGPFNEQFF	TGTGCCAGCAGCGTTTCCTTAACTAAAGGACCCTTCAATGAGCAGTTCTTC
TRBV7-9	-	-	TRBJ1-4	CASSPSATNEKLFF	TGTGCCAGCAGCCCTTCGGCAACTAATGAAAAACTGTTTTTT
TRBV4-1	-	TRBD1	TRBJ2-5	CASSLAQGVGIGESQYF	TGCGCCAGCAGCTTAGCCCAGGGGGTAGGGATCGGAGAGTCCCAGTACTTC
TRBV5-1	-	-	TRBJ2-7	CASSLDGAQSSYEQYF	TGCGCCAGCAGCTTGGACGGGGCGCAGAGCTCCTACGAGCAGTACTTC
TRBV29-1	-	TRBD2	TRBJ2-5	CSVEERGWGQETQYF	TGCAGCGTTGAGGAGCGGGGCTGGGGGCAAGAGACCCAGTACTTC
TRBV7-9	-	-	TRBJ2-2	CASSLSGTGELFF	TGTGCCAGCAGCTTAAGCGGAACCGGGGAGCTGTTTTTT
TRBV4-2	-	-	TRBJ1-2	CASSQGNGYTF	TGTGCCAGCAGCCAAGGTAATGGCTACACCTTC
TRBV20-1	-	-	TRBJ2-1	CSASPLEFF	TGCAGTGCTAGTCCCCTAGAGTTCTTC
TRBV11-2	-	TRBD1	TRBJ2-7	CASSVGQGFPYEQYF	TGTGCCAGCAGCGTAGGACAGGGGTTTCCCTACGAGCAGTACTTC
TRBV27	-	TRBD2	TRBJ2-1	CASSLIGGSSYNEQFF	TGTGCCAGCAGTTTAATAGGCGGGAGCTCCTACAATGAGCAGTTCTTC
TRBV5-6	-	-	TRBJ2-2	CASSLEWVNTGELFF	TGTGCCAGCAGCTTGGAGTGGGTTAACACCGGGGAGCTGTTTTTT
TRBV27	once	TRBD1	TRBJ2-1	CASRYSGTGFYNEQFF	TGTGCCAGCAGGTACTCCGGGACAGGGTTTTACAATGAGCAGTTCTTC
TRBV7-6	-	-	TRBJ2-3	CASSLSSFWDTQYF	TGTGCCAGCAGCTTAAGCTCCTTTTGGGATACGCAGTATTTT
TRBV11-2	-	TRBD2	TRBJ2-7	CASSLDGLAGVNEQYF	TGTGCCAGCAGCTTAGATGGGTTAGCGGGAGTAAACGAGCAGTACTTC
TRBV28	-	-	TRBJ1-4	CASTAGGHLKFF	TGTGCCAGCACCGCCGGAGGGCACCTTAAGTTTTTT
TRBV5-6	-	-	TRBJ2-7	CASSQGASYEQYF	TGTGCCAGCTCACAGGGTGCATCCTACGAGCAGTACTTC
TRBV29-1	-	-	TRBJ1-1	CSVAPGGNTEAFF	TGCAGCGTTGCACCGGGGGGGAACACTGAAGCTTTCTTT
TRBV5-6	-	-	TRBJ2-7	CASSLFPGVYEQYF	TGTGCCAGCAGCTTGTTTCCAGGGGTCTACGAGCAGTACTTC
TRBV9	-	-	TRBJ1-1	CASSVGGENTEAFF	TGTGCCAGCAGCGTAGGGGGCGAGAACACTGAAGCTTTCTTT
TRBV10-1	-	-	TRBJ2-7	CASTYGRGYEQYF	TGCGCCAGCACCTACGGACGGGGCTACGAGCAGTACTTC
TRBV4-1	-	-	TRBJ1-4	CASSQLQGLGEKLFF	TGCGCCAGCAGCCAATTACAGGGTTTAGGTGAAAAACTGTTTTTT
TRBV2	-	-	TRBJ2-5	CASSRRWGIEETQYF	TGTGCCAGCAGTCGCCGGTGGGGGATAGAAGAGACCCAGTACTTC
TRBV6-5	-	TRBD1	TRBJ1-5	CASRQGSNQPQHF	TGTGCCAGCCGACAGGGAAGCAATCAGCCCCAGCATTTT
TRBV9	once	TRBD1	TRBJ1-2	CASSVEGQGAFYGYTF	TGTGCCAGCAGCGTAGAGGGACAGGGGGCTTTCTATGGCTACACCTTC
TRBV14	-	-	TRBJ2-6	CASSQDSSGANVLTF	TGTGCCAGCAGCCAAGACAGCTCTGGGGCCAACGTCCTGACTTTC
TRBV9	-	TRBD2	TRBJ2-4	CASSVGGTSDRNIQYF	TGTGCCAGCAGCGTAGGGGGGACTAGCGATAGGAACATTCAGTACTTC
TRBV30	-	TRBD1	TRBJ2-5	CAWITGTGAQETQYF	TGTGCCTGGATTACCGGGACAGGGGCCCAAGAGACCCAGTACTTC
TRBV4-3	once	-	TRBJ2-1	CASSQDASWNEQFF	TGCGCCAGCAGCCAAGACGCTAGCTGGAATGAGCAGTTCTTC
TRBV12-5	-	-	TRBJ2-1	CASGFGGGNEQFF	TGTGCTAGTGGTTTTGGGGGCGGGAATGAGCAGTTCTTC
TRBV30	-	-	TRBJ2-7	CAWSVRDSPYEQYF	TGTGCCTGGAGTGTACGTGACAGTCCCTACGAGCAGTACTTC
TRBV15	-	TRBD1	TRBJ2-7	CATSRGWTGGDEQYF	TGTGCCACCAGCAGAGGTTGGACAGGGGGCGACGAGCAGTACTTC
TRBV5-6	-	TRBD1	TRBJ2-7	CASSFWPGQGTNEQYF	TGTGCCAGCAGCTTCTGGCCGGGACAGGGCACAAACGAGCAGTACTTC
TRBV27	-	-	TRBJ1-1	CASSFQGRTEAFF	TGTGCCAGCAGTTTCCAGGGGCGCACTGAAGCTTTCTTT
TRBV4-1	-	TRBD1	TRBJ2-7	CASSQDRTGTSYEQYF	TGCGCCAGCAGCCAAGACCGGACAGGGACCTCCTACGAGCAGTACTTC
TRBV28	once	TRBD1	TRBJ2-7	CATGGQGYEQYF	TGTGCCACTGGGGGACAGGGCTACGAGCAGTACTTC
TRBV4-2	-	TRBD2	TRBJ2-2	CASSQESAGVLTGELFF	TGTGCCAGCAGCCAAGAATCAGCGGGGGTTCTAACCGGGGAGCTGTTTTTT
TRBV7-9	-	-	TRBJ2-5	CASSPRDLSQETQYF	TGTGCCAGCAGCCCCCGGGATCTGTCGCAAGAGACCCAGTACTTC
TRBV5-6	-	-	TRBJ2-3	CASSDTNTDTQYF	TGTGCCAGCAGCGACACCAACACAGATACGCAGTATTTT
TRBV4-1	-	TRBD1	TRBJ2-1	CASSPGTGAYNEQFF	TGCGCCAGCAGCCCCGGGACAGGGGCGTACAATGAGCAGTTCTTC
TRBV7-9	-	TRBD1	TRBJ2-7	CASSFVTGGVYEQYF	TGTGCCAGCAGCTTTGTGACAGGGGGAGTCTACGAGCAGTACTTC
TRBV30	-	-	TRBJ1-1	CAWSVGGGTEAFF	TGTGCCTGGAGTGTTGGGGGAGGCACTGAAGCTTTCTTT
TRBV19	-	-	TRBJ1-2	CALGSGYGYTF	TGTGCCCTAGGGAGCGGTTATGGCTACACCTTC
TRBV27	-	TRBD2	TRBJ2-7	CASSFSGTSREQYF	TGTGCCAGCAGTTTCTCCGGGACTAGTCGCGAGCAGTACTTC
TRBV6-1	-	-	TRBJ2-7	CASSEAAQTVYEQYF	TGTGCCAGCAGTGAAGCAGCGCAGACCGTCTACGAGCAGTACTTC
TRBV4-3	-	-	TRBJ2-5	CASSQGSLRETQYF	TGCGCCAGCAGCCAAGGAAGCTTACGGGAGACCCAGTACTTC
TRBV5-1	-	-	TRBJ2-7	CASSLVSGQKYEQYF	TGCGCCAGCAGCTTGGTTTCCGGACAGAAGTACGAGCAGTACTTC
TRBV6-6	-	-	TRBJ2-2	CASSYYTGELFF	TGTGCCAGCAGCTATTACACCGGGGAGCTGTTTTTT
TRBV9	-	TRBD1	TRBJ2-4	CASSTVPLQTGMENIQYF	TGTGCCAGCAGCACCGTTCCCCTCCAGACAGGGATGGAAAACATTCAGTACTTC
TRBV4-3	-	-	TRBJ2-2	CASSHLLHGELFF	TGCGCCAGCAGCCATCTTTTACACGGGGAGCTGTTTTTT
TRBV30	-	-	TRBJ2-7	CAWSPLAAGYEQYF	TGTGCCTGGAGTCCCCTGGCCGCTGGCTACGAGCAGTACTTC
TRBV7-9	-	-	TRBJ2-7	CASSQQGGSAYEQYF	TGTGCCAGCAGCCAACAGGGTGGTTCGGCCTACGAGCAGTACTTC
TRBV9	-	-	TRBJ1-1	CASSVGGDTEAFF	TGTGCCAGCAGCGTAGGCGGGGACACTGAAGCTTTCTTT
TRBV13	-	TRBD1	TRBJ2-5	CASSPGTVETQYF	TGTGCCAGCAGCCCTGGGACAGTCGAGACCCAGTACTTC
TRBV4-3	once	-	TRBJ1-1	CASSQDGTGYTEAFF	TGCGCCAGCAGCCAAGATGGGACGGGATACACTGAAGCTTTCTTT